A single sample gave rise to the 2 T cell receptor beta chains below, sequenced in a study of regulatory T cells in long-lasting Graves disease. Time point in this sample: newly diagnosed GD, antithyroid drugs for less than 3 months. Researchers made the TCR library from RNA that was extracted from PBMCs. According to the study, TCR beta libraries were built with iRepertoire HTBI primers and CDR3-region Arm-PCR. One entry per CDR3 protein results from TCRdb running MiXCR on the multiplex PCR reads. Here the sample spans 350,000 to 450,000 distinct CDR3 sequences, 10% to 15% being singletons. These data were also reused for a study on T cells in Graves' hyperthyroidism and ophthalmopathy.

The sequencing used peripheral blood mononuclear cells (PBMCs), collected at new diagnosis, from a patient treated with antithyroid drugs. These TCRs come from a young woman with Graves disease.

Many counts were recorded for this clonotype. The V call is TRBV6-2 or TRBV6-3, the J call TRBJ2-1, with 10 bases that match TRBD2. Germline CDR1 is MNHEY and CDR2 is SVGEGT. Trimming removed 8 bases from V and 8 bases from J; junction bases left unmatched: 12. The CDR3 runs to 15 residues. CDR3 bases: TGTGCCAGCCAGCTACTAGCGGGAATAACATATGAGCAGTTCTTC. This translates into CASQLLAGITYEQFF.

There are many counts of this clonotype. This sequence joins TRBV7-3 and TRBJ2-1; D ambiguous. The germline V gene encodes CDR1 SGHTA and CDR2 FQGTGA. With 3 bases removed from V and 0 bases from J, the gap between germline ends came to 9 bases. This CDR3 spans 15 amino acids. CDR3 DNA: TGTGCCAGCAGCTTGACCAGCTTCTCCTACAATGAGCAGTTCTTC. Translation: CASSLTSFSYNEQFF.